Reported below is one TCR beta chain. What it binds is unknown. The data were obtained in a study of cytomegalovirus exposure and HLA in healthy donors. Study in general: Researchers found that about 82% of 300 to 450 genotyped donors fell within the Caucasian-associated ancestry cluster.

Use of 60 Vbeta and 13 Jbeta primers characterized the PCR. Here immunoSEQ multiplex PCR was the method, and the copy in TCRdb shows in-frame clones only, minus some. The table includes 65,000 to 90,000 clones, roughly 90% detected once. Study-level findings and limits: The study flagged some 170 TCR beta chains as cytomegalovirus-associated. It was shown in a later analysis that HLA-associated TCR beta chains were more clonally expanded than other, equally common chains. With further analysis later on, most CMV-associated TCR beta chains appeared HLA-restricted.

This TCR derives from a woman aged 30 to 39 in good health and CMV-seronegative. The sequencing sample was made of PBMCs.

Written as DNA, the CDR3 is TGCGCCAGCAGCCAAGAGCACAGCAAAGAAACCTACGAGCAGTACTTC. Protein: CASSQEHSKETYEQYF. V gene TRBV4-1 combines with J gene TRBJ2-7; D gene ambiguous. The CDR3 is 16 residues long. V lost 0 bases to trimming and J lost 2 bases, with 14 bases between them. Germline V gives CDR1 MGHRA, CDR2 YSYEKL.